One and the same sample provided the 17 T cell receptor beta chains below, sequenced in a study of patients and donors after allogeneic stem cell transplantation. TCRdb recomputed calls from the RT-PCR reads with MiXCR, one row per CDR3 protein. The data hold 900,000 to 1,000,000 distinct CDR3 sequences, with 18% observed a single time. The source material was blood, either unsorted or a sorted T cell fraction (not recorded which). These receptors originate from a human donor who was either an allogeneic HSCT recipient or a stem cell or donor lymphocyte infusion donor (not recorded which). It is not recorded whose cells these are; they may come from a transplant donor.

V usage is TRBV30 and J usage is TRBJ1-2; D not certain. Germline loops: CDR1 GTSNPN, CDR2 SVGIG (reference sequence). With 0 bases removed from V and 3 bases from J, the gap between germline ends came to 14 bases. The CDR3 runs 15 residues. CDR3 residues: CAWSVGGSVYYGYTF. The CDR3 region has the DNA TGTGCCTGGAGTGTAGGAGGGTCAGTTTACTATGGCTACACCTTC.

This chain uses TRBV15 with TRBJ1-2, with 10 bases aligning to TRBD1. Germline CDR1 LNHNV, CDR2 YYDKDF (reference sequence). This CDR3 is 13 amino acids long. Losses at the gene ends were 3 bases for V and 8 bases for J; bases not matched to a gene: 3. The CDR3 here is CATSRTGGGGYTF. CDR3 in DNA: TGTGCCACCAGCAGGACAGGGGGCGGCGGCTACACCTTC.

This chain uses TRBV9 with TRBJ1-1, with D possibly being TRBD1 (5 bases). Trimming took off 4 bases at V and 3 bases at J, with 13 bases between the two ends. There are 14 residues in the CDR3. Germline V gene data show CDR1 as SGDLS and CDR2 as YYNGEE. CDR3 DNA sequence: TGTGCCAGCAGCCCCCCGGGGGGGGACACTGAAGCTTTCTTT. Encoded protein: CASSPPGGDTEAFF.

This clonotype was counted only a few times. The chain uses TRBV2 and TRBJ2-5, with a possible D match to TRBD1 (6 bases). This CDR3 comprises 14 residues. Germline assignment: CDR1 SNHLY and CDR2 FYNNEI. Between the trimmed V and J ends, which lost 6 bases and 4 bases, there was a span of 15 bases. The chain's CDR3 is CASRETGSVETQYF. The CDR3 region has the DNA TGTGCCAGCAGGGAAACAGGGTCCGTAGAGACCCAGTACTTC. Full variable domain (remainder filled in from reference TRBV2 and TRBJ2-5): EPEVTQTPSHQVTQMGQEVILRCVPISNHLYFYWYRQILGQKVEFLVSFYNNEISEKSEIFDDQFSVERPDGSNFTLKIRSTKLEDSAMYFCASRETGSVETQYFGPGTRLLVL.

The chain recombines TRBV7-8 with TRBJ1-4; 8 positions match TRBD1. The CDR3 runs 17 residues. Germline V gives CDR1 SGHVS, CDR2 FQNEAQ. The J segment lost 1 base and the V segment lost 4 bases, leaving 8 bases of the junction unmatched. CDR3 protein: CASSSVFDRGTNEKLFF. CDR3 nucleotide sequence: TGTGCCAGCAGCTCGGTCTTCGACAGGGGAACTAATGAAAAACTGTTTTTT.

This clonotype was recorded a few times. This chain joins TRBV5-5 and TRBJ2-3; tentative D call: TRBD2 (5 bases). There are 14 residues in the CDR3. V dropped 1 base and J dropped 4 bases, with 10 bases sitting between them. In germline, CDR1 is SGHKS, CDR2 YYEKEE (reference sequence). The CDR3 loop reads CASSLRGSPDTQYF. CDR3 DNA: TGTGCCAGCAGCTTGCGGGGTTCCCCAGATACGCAGTATTTT.

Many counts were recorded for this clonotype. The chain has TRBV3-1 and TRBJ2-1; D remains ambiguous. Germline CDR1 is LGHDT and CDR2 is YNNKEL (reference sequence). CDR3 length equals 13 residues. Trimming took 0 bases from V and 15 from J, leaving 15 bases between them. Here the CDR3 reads CASSQDGVAQRFF. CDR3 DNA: TGTGCCAGCAGCCAAGATGGGGTGGCCCAGCGGTTCTTC.

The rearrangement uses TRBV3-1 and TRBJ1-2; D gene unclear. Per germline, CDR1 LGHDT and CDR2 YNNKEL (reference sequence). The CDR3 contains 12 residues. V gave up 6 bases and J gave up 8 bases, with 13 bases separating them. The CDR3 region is CASSRRVGGYTF. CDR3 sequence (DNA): TGTGCCAGCAGTCGACGGGTCGGGGGCTACACCTTC. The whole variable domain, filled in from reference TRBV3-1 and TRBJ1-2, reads DTAVSQTPKYLVTQMGNDKSIKCEQNLGHDTMYWYKQDSKKFLKIMFSYNNKELIINETVPNRFSPKSPDKAHLNLHINSLELGDSAVYFCASSRRVGGYTFGSGTRLTVV.

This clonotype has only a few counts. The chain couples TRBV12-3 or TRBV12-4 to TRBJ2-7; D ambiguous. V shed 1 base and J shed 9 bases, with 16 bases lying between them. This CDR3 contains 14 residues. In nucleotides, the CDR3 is TGTGCCAGCAGTTTAGGATCCAAGCTCTCGGTGCAGTACTTC. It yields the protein CASSLGSKLSVQYF.

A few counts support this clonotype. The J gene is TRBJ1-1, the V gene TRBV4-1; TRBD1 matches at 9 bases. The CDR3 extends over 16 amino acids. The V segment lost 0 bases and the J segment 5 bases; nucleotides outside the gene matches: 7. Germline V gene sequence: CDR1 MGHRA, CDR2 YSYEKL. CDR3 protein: CASSQEKTGGRTEAFF. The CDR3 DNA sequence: TGCGCCAGCAGCCAAGAAAAGACAGGGGGACGGACTGAAGCTTTCTTT.

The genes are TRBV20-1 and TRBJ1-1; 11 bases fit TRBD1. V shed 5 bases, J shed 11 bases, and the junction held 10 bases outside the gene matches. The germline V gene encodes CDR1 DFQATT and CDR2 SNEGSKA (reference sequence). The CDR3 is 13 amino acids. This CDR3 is CSAGGPGQGEAFF. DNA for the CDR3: TGCAGTGCTGGAGGACCGGGACAGGGGGAGGCTTTCTTT.

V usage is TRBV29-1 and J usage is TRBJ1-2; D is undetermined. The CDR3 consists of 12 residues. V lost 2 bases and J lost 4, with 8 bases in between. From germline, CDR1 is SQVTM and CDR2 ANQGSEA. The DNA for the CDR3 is TGCAGCGTTGAACGGAGCCTCTATGGCTACACCTTC. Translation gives CSVERSLYGYTF. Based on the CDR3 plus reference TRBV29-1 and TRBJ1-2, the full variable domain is SAVISQKPSRDICQRGTSLTIQCQVDSQVTMMFWYRQQPGQSLTLIATANQGSEATYESGFVIDKFPISRPNLTFSTLTVSNMSPEDSSIYLCSVERSLYGYTFGSGTRLTVV.

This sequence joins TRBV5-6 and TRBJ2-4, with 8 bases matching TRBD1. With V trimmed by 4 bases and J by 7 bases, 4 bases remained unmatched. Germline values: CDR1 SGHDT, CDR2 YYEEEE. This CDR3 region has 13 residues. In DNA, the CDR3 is TGTGCCAGCAGCGTGACAGGGGTTAACATTCAGTACTTC. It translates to CASSVTGVNIQYF.

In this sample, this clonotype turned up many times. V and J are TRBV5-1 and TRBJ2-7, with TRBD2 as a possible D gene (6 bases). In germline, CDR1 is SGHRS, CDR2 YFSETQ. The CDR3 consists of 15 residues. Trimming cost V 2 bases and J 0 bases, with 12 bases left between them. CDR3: CASSLGGVGSYEQYF. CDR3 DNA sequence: TGCGCCAGCAGCTTAGGCGGGGTCGGCTCCTACGAGCAGTACTTC.

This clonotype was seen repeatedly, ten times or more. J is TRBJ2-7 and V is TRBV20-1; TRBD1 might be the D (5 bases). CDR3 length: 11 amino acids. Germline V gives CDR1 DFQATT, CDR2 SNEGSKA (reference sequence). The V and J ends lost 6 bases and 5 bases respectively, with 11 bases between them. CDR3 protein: CSATARDEQYF. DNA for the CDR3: TGCAGTGCCACGGCCAGGGACGAGCAGTACTTC.

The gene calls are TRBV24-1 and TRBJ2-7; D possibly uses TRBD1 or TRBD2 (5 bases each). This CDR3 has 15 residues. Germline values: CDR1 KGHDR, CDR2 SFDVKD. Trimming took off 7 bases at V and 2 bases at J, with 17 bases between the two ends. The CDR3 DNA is TGTGCCACCAGCGTCTTGTGGGACGGGGCCTACGAGCAGTACTTC. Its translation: CATSVLWDGAYEQYF.

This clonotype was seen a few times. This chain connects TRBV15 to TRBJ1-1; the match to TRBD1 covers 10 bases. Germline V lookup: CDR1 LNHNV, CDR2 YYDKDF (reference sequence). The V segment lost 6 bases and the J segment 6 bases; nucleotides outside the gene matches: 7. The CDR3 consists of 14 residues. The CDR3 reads CATSGGQGLPEAFF. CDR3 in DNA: TGTGCCACCAGTGGGGGACAGGGGCTTCCTGAAGCTTTCTTT.